This TCR beta chain was captured in a study of blood T cell repertoires in COVID-19. Turning to the study itself: From the United States, Italy and Spain came samples of acute and convalescent COVID-19. T cells, B-cell-depleted T cells, or PBMCs supplied cDNA or gDNA.

Per the original methods: Amplification of reference gene primers was used by the study to estimate nucleated cell counts. Using immunoSEQ multiplex PCR, the repertoire was profiled, and TCRdb retains in-frame clones only, with some absent. The DNA was the basis for D and trimming; V, J and clone size are from that table. Here the sample spans 150,000 to 160,000 clones, roughly four fifths being singletons. The V end lost 3 bases, the J end lost 4 bases, and 15 bases lay between the germline ends. The CDR3 is made up of 14 amino acids. CDR1 is DFQATT and CDR2 is SNEGSKA in the germline V gene (reference sequence).

The chain joins TRBV20-1 to TRBJ1-2, with a weak D call TRBD1 (5 bases). The TCR originated in an elderly man with acute or convalescent COVID-19. Sequencing input: peripheral blood. In DNA, the CDR3 is TGCAGTGCTAGTAGGGACCGGGAGAGCTATGGCTACACCTTC. Its protein is CSASRDRESYGYTF.